The T cell receptor (beta chain) described here comes from a study of blood T cell repertoires in COVID-19 (TCRdb year 2020). About the study as a whole: Collaborator samples came from the United States, Italy and Spain and covered acute and convalescent phases of COVID-19. The dataset comprised deeply sampled blood TCRbeta repertoires from subjects exposed to, actively infected with, or recovered from COVID-19. Where HLA class I and class II types were available, the types were taken from metadata supplied by the sample provider, not from assay-based typing. A de-identified subject ID, COVID-19 status, age in years and sex were almost always included in the sample metadata. Samples were obtained from the ongoing ImmuneRACE study (first 160 participants) and from about 1,300 subjects provided by 6 global collaborators. The material from the prospective study consisted of cDNA or gDNA derived from T cells, B-cell-depleted T cells, or PBMCs. A freely available public database, intended as a resource for researchers studying the immune response to SARS-CoV-2, is where the repertoires were released.

TCRbeta CDR3 regions were amplified from genomic DNA by means of the immunoSEQ Assay, a bias-controlled multiplex PCR. As for the authors' bioinformatics: The number of nucleated cells in each sample was estimated from the amplification of reference gene primers within the assay. To quantify the absolute abundance of each unique TCRbeta CDR3 rearrangement, sequence reads were collapsed and filtered. For each sample, productive Simpson clonality was calculated as the square root of Simpson's diversity index over productive rearrangements. Imported from immuneACCESS, the table was reduced by TCRdb to in-frame sequences with V and J called. These copies leave out some clones; in studies compared against another copy, an unresolved V gene accounts for under half, and the cause of the remainder is not known. The V and J calls and clone size were taken over from that table, and D and trimming were inferred from the DNA. This sample gives over 200,000 clones in total; under 85% of them show up just once. The top ten clones comprise 1.8% of the sample.

CDR1 is given as GTSNPN and CDR2 as SVGIG, both from the germline V gene (reference sequence). Trimmed from V: 6 bases; trimmed from J: 4 bases; junction bases lacking a gene match: 9. Taken from cysteine to phenylalanine, the CDR3 has 15 residues. Only the CDR3 part of the read is kept: 45 bases, read in frame from the first base. Enrolling through a virtual design, the prospective study's participants ranged in age from roughly 18 to 100 years and lived across about two dozen United States geographic areas. In the prospective study, participants were assigned to cohorts based on the clinical history participants reported in a screening survey and a study questionnaire. Recovered participants in ImmuneRACE Cohort 3 were defined by two consecutive negative NP/OP PCR tests, clearance by a healthcare professional, or resolution of symptoms. In the prospective study, whole blood, serum and a nasopharyngeal or oropharyngeal swab were collected from each participant by mobile phlebotomists. Additional blood draws and questionnaires over an approximately two-month period could optionally be provided by prospective study participants. Before DNA extraction, prospective study blood samples were shipped either frozen or at room temperature.

In the case of this clone: Its antigen specificity is not known. It has no much larger one-base neighbor in the sample; base qualities were not kept.

What the research found in general, with its limitations: The quantity of clinical and demographic metadata differed by source and by participant and was supplied without curation.

Sequences were obtained from PBMCs or T cells enriched from blood (not recorded which). The clonotype was recovered from a man between 60 and 75 years old who had recovered from COVID-19. The sequence is built from TRBV30 and TRBJ1-3; TRBD1 fits 10 bases in the junction. In nucleotides, the sequence is TGTGCCTGCCGAGACAGGGGGCGAGCCGGAAACACCATATATTTT. It encodes CACRDRGRAGNTIYF.